The 6 T cell receptor beta chains reported below all come from one sample, sequenced in a study of brain T cells in children with intractable seizures. The time point here: blood from clinic visit 5 months post-surgery; TSC patient then seizure free. Generated by immunoSEQ multiplex PCR, the TCRdb table keeps only in-frame clones and is missing some. The sample lists hundreds of thousands of clones, over 90% occurring once. The sequencing here drew on peripheral blood, taken 4 to 6 months after surgery. The receptor set was obtained from a boy under two years old with tuberous sclerosis and intractable seizures.

CDR3 in amino acids: CASSSREGGDYGYTF. The CDR3 DNA follows: TGTGCCAGCAGCTCCCGGGAGGGAGGGGACTATGGCTACACCTTC. J is TRBJ1-2 and V is TRBV7-2, with D perhaps matching TRBD1 (5 bases). Germline values: CDR1 SGHTA, CDR2 FQGNSA. The ends were cut back, 4 bases at V and 3 bases at J, with 15 bases in the middle. The CDR3 is made up of 15 amino acids.

The chain uses TRBV21-1 and TRBJ1-5. TRBV21-1 represents a pseudogene. There are 19 residues in the CDR3. The CDR3 reads CASSKGPLSGGPGNQPQHF. CDR3 in DNA: TGTGCCAGCAGCAAAGGCCCCCTAAGTGGAGGCCCAGGCAATCAGCCCCAGCATTTT.

This chain joins TRBV19 and TRBJ2-4; D remains unclear. Germline V CDR1 and CDR2: LNHDA, SQIVND (reference sequence). Trimming removed 1 base at V and 0 bases at J, with 7 bases between. CDR3 size: 15 residues. CDR3 in DNA: TGTGCCAGTAGTATAGTTGCAGGAGCCAAAAACATTCAGTACTTC. Translating gives CASSIVAGAKNIQYF.

This chain joins TRBV30 and TRBJ1-5, with a weak D call TRBD1 (6 bases). Germline CDR1 GTSNPN, CDR2 SVGIG (reference sequence). The CDR3 extends over 14 amino acids. The ends were cut back, 5 bases at V and 2 bases at J, with 13 bases in the middle. The CDR3: CAWGGGAGNQPQHF. CDR3 in DNA: TGTGCCTGGGGTGGGGGCGCCGGCAATCAGCCCCAGCATTTT.

V gene TRBV6-1 combines with J gene TRBJ2-7; either TRBD1 or TRBD2 may fit D (5 bases each). This CDR3 is built from 16 residues. The V gene lost 1 base and the J gene lost 2 bases, with 15 bases spanning the gap. Looked up from germline, CDR1 is MNHNS and CDR2 is SASEGT. The CDR3 nucleotides read TGTGCCAGCAGTGAAGTTGGGACCTTTGGTACCTACGAGCAGTACTTC. It translates to CASSEVGTFGTYEQYF.

V and J are TRBV7-8 and TRBJ2-7; possible D gene TRBD1, 5 bases. V was pared by 1 base and J by 5 bases, with 9 bases between. The length of the CDR3 is 13 residues. Germline assignment: CDR1 SGHVS and CDR2 FQNEAQ. The DNA for the CDR3 is TGTGCCAGCAGCTTAGGCAGGGATGACGAGCAGTACTTC. It codes for CASSLGRDDEQYF.